This passage covers 25 T cell receptor beta chains from one sample sequenced in a study of tumor and adjacent non-tumor tissue in lung cancer (dated by TCRdb to the late 2010s). The method was multiplex PCR. Sequencing was carried out with an Illumina HiSeq 2500. TCRbeta libraries were constructed through three rounds of nested PCR with primers (Table S4) according to protocols modified from ARM-PCR. The public reads were run again by TCRdb, first through fastp at Q25 and then through MiXCR, and only productive beta chains were kept. CDR3 protein sequences are deduplicated, and each keeps its most common genes and DNA. The sample records 75,000 to 95,000 distinct CDR3 sequences, 65% to 75% of which are singletons. The ten largest clonotypes hold approximately 20% of the sample. Bulk unsorted tissue served as the source for RNA extraction, and RNA quality was assessed using a NanoDrop ND-1000 and an Agilent 2100.

The sequenced sample consisted of lung tumor tissue. The receptors originated from a man aged 55 to 70 with non-small cell lung cancer.

A word on this clonotype: Germline and junction disagree at one end, which may indicate a read error. The V and J genes are TRBV29-1 and TRBJ2-7; D is undetermined. Germline assignment: CDR1 SQVTM and CDR2 ANQGSEA. This CDR3 is 12 amino acids long. The CDR3 sequence is CSVNPPTEEQYF. In DNA, the CDR3 is TGCAGCGTCAACCCTCCTACGGAAGAGCAATACTTC.

Comment on this clonotype: Sequence at one end of the junction differs from germline and may be a read error. This chain links TRBV5-6 with TRBJ2-1; D tentatively reads TRBD1 or TRBD2 (6 bases each). CDR3 size: 17 residues. Germline V gene sequence: CDR1 SGHDT, CDR2 YYEEEE. The CDR3 nucleotides are TGTGCCAGCAGCCTAACCAACCTAGCAGGAGGGGGTGTTGAGCAGTCCTTC. Its translation is CASSLTNLAGGGVEQSF. The variable domain in full, with the rest retrieved from reference TRBV5-6 and TRBJ2-1, is DAGVTQSPTHLIKTRGQQVTLRCSPKSGHDTVSWYQQALGQGPQFIFQYYEEEERQRGNFPDRFSGHQFPNYSSELNVNALLLGDSALYLCASSLTNLAGGGVEQSFGPGTRLTVL.

At least ten counts were recorded for this clonotype. CDR3 coding DNA: TGCAGCGTTGAGACACCCATGAACACTGAAGCTTTCTTT. Translated, it gives CSVETPMNTEAFF. V and J are TRBV29-1 and TRBJ1-1; D gene uncertain. Germline values: CDR1 SQVTM, CDR2 ANQGSEA. The V and J ends lost 3 bases and 0 bases respectively, with 8 bases between them. The CDR3 totals 13 residues. Supplemented by reference TRBV29-1 and TRBJ1-1, the full variable domain reads SAVISQKPSRDICQRGTSLTIQCQVDSQVTMMFWYRQQPGQSLTLIATANQGSEATYESGFVIDKFPISRPNLTFSTLTVSNMSPEDSSIYLCSVETPMNTEAFFGQGTRLTVV.

The chain has TRBV4-1 and TRBJ1-5; D remains ambiguous. CDR3 length: 15 amino acids. Germline V gene lookup returns CDR1 MGHRA and CDR2 YSYEKL. Deletions cut 5 bases from V and 4 bases from J, with 15 bases between. The chain's CDR3 is CASSTQGSRNQPQHF. The CDR3 region has the DNA TGCGCCAGCAGCACCCAAGGGAGCAGAAATCAGCCCCAGCATTTT.

This clonotype was seen only once. The chain has TRBV4-3 and TRBJ2-5, with a weak D call TRBD1 (6 bases). Germline V gene lookup returns CDR1 LGHNA and CDR2 YSLEER. V lost 7 bases and J lost 3, with 18 bases in between. The CDR3 spans 15 residues. CDR3 sequence (DNA): TGCGCCAGCATCTCAAGGGGACAAGGGGAAGAGACCCAGTACTTC. It translates to CASISRGQGEETQYF.

The rearrangement links TRBV30 to TRBJ2-1; 12 positions agree with TRBD1. Germline V gives CDR1 GTSNPN, CDR2 SVGIG (reference sequence). The CDR3 is made up of 16 amino acids. V lost 5 bases, J lost 8 bases, and 13 bases stayed unmatched. The CDR3 nucleotides are TGTGCCTGGGGTATCACCGGGACAGGGGGCCTCGATGAGCAGTTCTTC. This translates into CAWGITGTGGLDEQFF.

The chain joins TRBV20-1 to TRBJ1-6; the D is unclear. This CDR3 region has 17 residues. The V end lost 5 bases, the J end lost 0 bases, and 17 bases lay between the germline ends. Per the germline V gene, CDR1 is DFQATT and CDR2 is SNEGSKA (reference sequence). CDR3 loop: CSAPDSLVSSYNSPLHF. CDR3 DNA sequence: TGCAGTGCTCCGGATAGCCTCGTGAGCTCCTATAATTCACCCCTCCACTTT.

This clonotype has at least ten counts. V is TRBV7-2 and J is TRBJ1-4; no clear D. Trimming pared 2 bases from V and 2 bases from J, leaving 15 bases between. The CDR3 sequence is 17 residues long. The germline CDR1 and CDR2 sequences are SGHTA and FQGNSA. The CDR3 bases are TGTGCCAGCAGCTTAAGGGCTTGGGGTTCCACTAATGAAAAACTGTTTTTT. Translation gives CASSLRAWGSTNEKLFF. Supplemented by reference TRBV7-2 and TRBJ1-4, the full variable domain reads GAGVSQSPSNKVTEKGKDVELRCDPISGHTALYWYRQSLGQGLEFLIYFQGNSAPDKSGLPSDRFSAERTGGSVSTLTIQRTQQEDSAVYLCASSLRAWGSTNEKLFFGSGTQLSVL.

The J gene is TRBJ2-6, the V gene TRBV11-3; a weak D match, TRBD1 (6 bases). CDR1 is SGHNT and CDR2 is YENEEA in the germline V gene. The CDR3 runs 15 residues. The CDR3 DNA reads TGTACCCGCAGCCAACAGGGTTCTGGGGCCAACCTACTAACTTTC. This codes for CTRSQQGSGANLLTF.

With regard to this clonotype: This could be a read error, since a much larger clone is one nucleotide away. This chain connects TRBV30 to TRBJ1-1, with TRBD1 matching over 7 bases. The CDR3 has 12 residues. Germline CDR1 GTSNPN, CDR2 SVGIG (reference sequence). The CDR3 region is CPWEAGGIEAFF. CDR3 sequence (DNA): TGTCCCTGGGAGGCAGGGGGAATTGAAGCTTTCTTT.

Turning to this clonotype: A junction end diverges from the germline sequence, so it may reflect a read error. This chain joins TRBV11-3 and TRBJ2-3, with a tentative D call TRBD2 (7 bases). The CDR3 is 17 residues long. Germline V gene sequence: CDR1 SGHNT, CDR2 YENEEA. The DNA of the CDR3 is TGTGCCGGCAGCCTGGGGGGAGCGGGAATGAGGACAGATATGCAGTATTTT. This sequence encodes CAGSLGGAGMRTDMQYF. The full variable domain, with the rest looked up from reference TRBV11-3 and TRBJ2-3, is EAGVVQSPRYKIIEKKQPVAFWCNPISGHNTLYWYLQNLGQGPELLIRYENEEAVDDSQLPKDRFSAERLKGVDSTLKIQPAELGDSAVYLCAGSLGGAGMRTDMQYFGPGTRLTVL.

Concerning this clonotype itself: A single base separates this from a much larger clone, so it may be a read error. The J gene is TRBJ2-7, the V gene TRBV4-3, with D perhaps matching TRBD2 (5 bases). The CDR3 is 13 amino acids. Trimming stripped 7 bases from V and 6 bases from J, with 16 bases between. The germline CDR1 and CDR2 sequences are LGHNA and YSLEER. The DNA of the CDR3 is TGCGCCAGCAACCTTACTAGTTCCAGCGAGCAGTACTTC. Translated: CASNLTSSSEQYF.

Worth noting for this clonotype: With a much larger clone just one base away, this may be a read error. V is TRBV20-1 and J is TRBJ1-1, with TRBD1 identical over 9 bases. Germline values: CDR1 DFQATT, CDR2 SNEGSKA (reference sequence). The CDR3 covers 14 residues. V shed 8 bases and J 7 bases; nucleotides not matched to a gene: 14. The CDR3, as DNA: TGCAGTACTGGGAGGGGGACAGGGCCAATTGAAGCTTTCTTT. This encodes CSTGRGTGPIEAFF.

The V call is TRBV4-2, the J call TRBJ2-7, with TRBD2 matching over 7 bases. CDR1 is LGHNA, CDR2 YNFKEQ, per germline. Losses at the gene ends were 1 base for V and 2 bases for J; bases not matched to a gene: 17. This CDR3 contains 19 residues. The CDR3: CASSQVTGSGTIIAYEQYF. CDR3 in DNA: TGTGCCAGCAGCCAAGTTACAGGCTCCGGGACTATCATCGCCTACGAGCAGTACTTC.

Comment on this clonotype: A much larger clone differs by one base, so this may be a read error. The V and J genes are TRBV7-9 and TRBJ2-3, with 11 bases aligning to TRBD1. CDR1 is SEHNR, CDR2 FQNEAQ, per germline (reference sequence). The CDR3 runs 15 residues. CDR3 protein: CVSSGGTGGGDTQYF. The CDR3 DNA reads as TGTGTCAGCAGCGGAGGGACAGGGGGTGGAGATACGCAGTATTTT.

This clonotype was counted ten times or more. A much larger clone differs from this one at a single base, so this may be a read error. The V and J genes are TRBV4-2 and TRBJ2-1, with no clear D. The ends were cut back, 1 base at V and 6 bases at J, with 10 bases in the middle. This CDR3 has 14 residues. Germline-derived CDR1 and CDR2 are LGHNA and YNFKEQ. CDR3 in DNA: TGTGCCAGCAGCCAAGGTCGGACCCTCAATGAGCAGTTCTTC. Translating it yields CASSQGRTLNEQFF.

Of note for this clonotype: A much larger clone differs from this one at a single base, so this may be a read error. The J gene is TRBJ2-2, the V gene TRBV10-3, with 8 bases fitting TRBD2. The CDR3 is 13 residues long. J lost 10 bases, V lost 6 bases, and 7 bases had no gene match. Germline CDR1 reads ENHRY; CDR2 reads SYGVKD. The CDR3 sequence: CAISGGGIEELFF. CDR3 DNA: TGTGCCATCAGCGGGGGGGGGATCGAGGAGCTGTTTTTT.

About this clonotype: Mismatch with germline at one junction end may stem from a read error. The chain is built from TRBV6-1 and TRBJ2-7, with D hard to call. Germline CDR1 is MNHNS and CDR2 is SASEGT. This CDR3 is built from 12 residues. CDR3 nucleotide sequence: TGTGTCAGCAGTGATCGGTCCTGCGAGCAGTACTTC. It translates to CVSSDRSCEQYF.

Concerning this clonotype: This may be a read error, as it is one base from a much larger clone. This chain uses TRBV28 with TRBJ2-3; D uncertain. The CDR3 covers 13 residues. Germline V gene data show CDR1 as MDHEN and CDR2 as SYDVKM. The CDR3 here is CTSTPAGSDTQYF. The CDR3 DNA reads as TGTACCAGCACCCCCGCCGGGTCGGATACGCAGTATTTT.

This clonotype has a count of ten or more. This may be a read error, as it is one base from a much larger clone. The chain links TRBV7-8 to TRBJ2-7; 9 bases are a match to TRBD1. The CDR3 is 14 amino acids. CDR1 is SGHVS, CDR2 FQNEAQ, per germline. In nucleotides, the CDR3 is TGTGCCAACAGCTCCCGACAGGGGGGCTACGAGCAGTACTTC. The encoded protein is CANSSRQGGYEQYF.

The table lists this clonotype with many counts. The rearrangement uses TRBV6-2 or TRBV6-3 and TRBJ1-1; 8 bases are a match to TRBD1. CDR1 is MNHEY and CDR2 is SVGEGT in the germline V gene. The J segment lost 5 bases and the V segment lost 2 bases, leaving 4 bases of the junction unmatched. The CDR3 has 14 amino acids. The CDR3, as DNA: TGTGCCAGCAGTTACACAGGGGGAGTTACTGAAGCTTTCTTT. Translating it yields CASSYTGGVTEAFF.

This clonotype has ten or more counts. The chain combines TRBV4-3 with TRBJ2-3, with TRBD2 as a possible D gene (6 bases). CDR3 length: 17 amino acids. Trimming shortened V by 0 bases and J by 2 bases, and 15 bases separated the two germline ends. Germline V gene data show CDR1 as LGHNA and CDR2 as YSLEER. The CDR3 DNA reads TGCGCCAGCAGCCAAGATAGTGGTAGCGGCCTCACAGATACGCAGTATTTT. Its translation: CASSQDSGSGLTDTQYF.

As concerns this clonotype: The limits of the CDR3 on the DNA are not certain, so only TCRdb's listed CDR3 is given. The chain carries TRBV28 and TRBJ1-2; the DNA was not compared with TRBD1, the D call given in the table. Germline CDR1 MDHEN, CDR2 SYDVKM. Counting both end residues, the CDR3 totals 14 amino acids. The chain's CDR3 is CANSFGTGTLGYIF.

To note about this clonotype: With a much larger clone just one base away, this may be a read error. V gene TRBV20-1 combines with J gene TRBJ1-6; D not resolved. Germline V gene sequence: CDR1 DFQATT, CDR2 SNEGSKA (reference sequence). The CDR3 sequence is 13 residues long. CDR3 residues: CSARKTVNLPLHF. As DNA, the CDR3 is TGCAGTGCTAGAAAGACGGTGAATTTACCCCTCCACTTT.

For this clonotype: Given a much more abundant clone one base away, this may be a read error. CDR3 loop: CTALDRDRGFEQYF. CDR3 DNA sequence: TGCACTGCTCTGGACCGGGACAGGGGGTTTGAGCAGTACTTC. J is TRBJ2-7 and V is TRBV20-1; 11 nucleotides align to TRBD1. CDR1 is DFQATT and CDR2 is SNEGSKA in the germline V gene (reference sequence). The CDR3 is made up of 14 amino acids.